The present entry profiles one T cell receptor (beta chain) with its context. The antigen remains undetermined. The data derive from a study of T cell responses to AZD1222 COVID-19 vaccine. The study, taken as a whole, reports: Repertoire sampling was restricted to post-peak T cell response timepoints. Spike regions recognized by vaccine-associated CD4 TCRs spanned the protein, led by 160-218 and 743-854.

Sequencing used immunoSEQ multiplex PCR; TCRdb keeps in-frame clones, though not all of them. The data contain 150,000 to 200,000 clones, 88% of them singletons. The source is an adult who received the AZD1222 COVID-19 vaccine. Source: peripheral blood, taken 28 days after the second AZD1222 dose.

The CDR3 loop reads CASSLAAGLAYEQYF. CDR3 DNA sequence: TGTGCCAGCAGCTTAGCAGCGGGACTAGCCTACGAGCAGTACTTC. The chain joins TRBV7-2 to TRBJ2-7; TRBD2 aligns across 8 bases. Germline V lookup: CDR1 SGHTA, CDR2 FQGNSA. The V segment lost 0 bases and the J segment 2 bases; nucleotides outside the gene matches: 3. This CDR3 spans 15 amino acids.